The T cell receptor beta chain described here comes from a study of blood T cell repertoires in COVID-19. On the study more broadly: Whether acute or convalescent, the COVID-19 samples came from the United States, Italy and Spain. Sources were T cells, B-cell-depleted T cells, or PBMCs; the material itself was cDNA or gDNA.

Original data processing: For nucleated cells, counts were estimated from reference gene primer amplification. Sequencing was performed with immunoSEQ multiplex PCR; in TCRdb, only in-frame clones are kept and a portion is missing. V and J calls and clone size are as listed in that table; D and trimming were resolved from the DNA. The sample has 350,000 or so clones, around 91% seen once; the top ten hold around 7%. The CDR3 sequence is 14 residues long. Germline CDR1 reads SGHNT; CDR2 reads YYREEE (reference sequence). The J segment lost 1 base and the V segment lost 6 bases, leaving 7 bases of the junction unmatched.

Sample: peripheral blood. The V gene is TRBV5-4, the J gene TRBJ2-7, with TRBD1 identical over 7 bases. This TCR came from a man in his late teens or twenties with active or convalescent COVID-19. The CDR3 DNA sequence: TGTGCCAGCAACCCCGGGACAGAGTCCTACGAGCAGTACTTC. Its translation: CASNPGTESYEQYF.